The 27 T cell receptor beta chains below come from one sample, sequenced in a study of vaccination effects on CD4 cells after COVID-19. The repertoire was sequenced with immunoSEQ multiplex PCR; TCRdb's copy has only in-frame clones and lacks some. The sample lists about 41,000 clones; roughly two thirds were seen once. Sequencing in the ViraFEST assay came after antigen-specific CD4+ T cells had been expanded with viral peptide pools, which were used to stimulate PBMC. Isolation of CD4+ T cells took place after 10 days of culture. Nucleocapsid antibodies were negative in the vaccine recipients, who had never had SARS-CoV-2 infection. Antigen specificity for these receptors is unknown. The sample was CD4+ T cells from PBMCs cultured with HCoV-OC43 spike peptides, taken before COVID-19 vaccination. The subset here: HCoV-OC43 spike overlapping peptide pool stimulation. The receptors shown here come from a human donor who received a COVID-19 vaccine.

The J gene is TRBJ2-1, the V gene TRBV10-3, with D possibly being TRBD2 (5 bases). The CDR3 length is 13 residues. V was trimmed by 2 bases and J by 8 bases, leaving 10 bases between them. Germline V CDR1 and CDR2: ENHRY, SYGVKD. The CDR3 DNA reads TGTGCCATCAGTGAGACTAGTTGGGATGAGCAGTTCTTC. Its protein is CAISETSWDEQFF.

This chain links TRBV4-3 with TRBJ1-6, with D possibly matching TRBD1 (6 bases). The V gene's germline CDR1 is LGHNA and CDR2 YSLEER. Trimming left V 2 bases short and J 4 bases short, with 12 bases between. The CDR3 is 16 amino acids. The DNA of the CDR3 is TGCGCCAGCAGCCAATCCAGGGGAGGATATAATTCACCCCTCCACTTT. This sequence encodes CASSQSRGGYNSPLHF.

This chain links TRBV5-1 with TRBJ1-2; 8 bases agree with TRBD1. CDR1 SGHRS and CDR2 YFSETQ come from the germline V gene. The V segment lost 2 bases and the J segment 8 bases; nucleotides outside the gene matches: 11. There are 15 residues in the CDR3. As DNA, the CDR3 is TGCGCCAGCAGCTTAAGACAGGGGCAAGCGGAAGGCTACACCTTC. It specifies CASSLRQGQAEGYTF.

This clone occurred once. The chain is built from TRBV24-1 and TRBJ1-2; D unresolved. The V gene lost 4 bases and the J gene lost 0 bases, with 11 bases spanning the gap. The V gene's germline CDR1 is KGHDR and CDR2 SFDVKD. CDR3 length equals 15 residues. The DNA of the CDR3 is TGTGCCACCAGTGACGCAAGGAAAGCTAACTATGGCTACACCTTC. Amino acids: CATSDARKANYGYTF.

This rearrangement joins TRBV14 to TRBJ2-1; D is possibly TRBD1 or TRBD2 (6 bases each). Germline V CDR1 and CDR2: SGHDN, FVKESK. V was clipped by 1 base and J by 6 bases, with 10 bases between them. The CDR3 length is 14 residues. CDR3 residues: CASSQVGGLNEQFF. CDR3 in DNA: TGTGCCAGCAGCCAAGTAGGGGGACTCAATGAGCAGTTCTTC.

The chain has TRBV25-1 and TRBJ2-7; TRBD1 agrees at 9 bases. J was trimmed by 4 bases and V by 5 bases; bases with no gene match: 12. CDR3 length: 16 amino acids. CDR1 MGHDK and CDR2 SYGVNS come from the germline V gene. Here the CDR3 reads CASSSPTGTGTYEQYF. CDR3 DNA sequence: TGTGCCAGCAGTTCACCCACCGGGACAGGGACTTACGAGCAGTACTTC.

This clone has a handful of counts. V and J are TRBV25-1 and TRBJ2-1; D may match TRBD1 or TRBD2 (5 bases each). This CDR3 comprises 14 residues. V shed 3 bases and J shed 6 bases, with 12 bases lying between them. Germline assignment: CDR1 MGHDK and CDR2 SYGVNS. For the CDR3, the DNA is TGTGCCAGCAGTGAGTTGGGACCGAGCAATGAGCAGTTCTTC. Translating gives CASSELGPSNEQFF.

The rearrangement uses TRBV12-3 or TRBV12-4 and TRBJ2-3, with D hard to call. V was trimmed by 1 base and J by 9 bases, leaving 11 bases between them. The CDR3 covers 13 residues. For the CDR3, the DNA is TGTGCCAGCAGTTTAGAAACAGCTCTCACGCAGTATTTT. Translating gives CASSLETALTQYF.

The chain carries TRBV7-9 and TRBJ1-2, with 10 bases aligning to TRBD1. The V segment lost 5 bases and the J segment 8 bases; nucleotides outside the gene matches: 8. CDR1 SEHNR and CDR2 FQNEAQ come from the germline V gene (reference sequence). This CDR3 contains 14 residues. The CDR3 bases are TGTGCCAGCAGCCACGACAGGGGGCTAGGAGGCTACACCTTC. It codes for CASSHDRGLGGYTF.

CDR3 sequence (DNA): TGTGCCAGTAGCTCACTACCTGGCAGGGGAAGGGGCAGCTCCTACGAGCAGTACTTC. This codes for CASSSLPGRGRGSSYEQYF. V gene TRBV19 combines with J gene TRBJ2-7; D perhaps matches TRBD1 (6 bases). CDR1 is LNHDA and CDR2 is SQIVND in the germline V gene (reference sequence). V dropped 6 bases and J dropped 0 bases, with 27 bases sitting between them. The CDR3 consists of 19 residues.

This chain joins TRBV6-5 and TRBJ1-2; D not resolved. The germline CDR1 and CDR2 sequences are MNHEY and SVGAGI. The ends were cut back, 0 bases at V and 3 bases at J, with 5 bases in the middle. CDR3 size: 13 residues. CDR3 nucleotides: TGTGCCAGCAGTTACTCGGCAGACTATGGCTACACCTTC. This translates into CASSYSADYGYTF.

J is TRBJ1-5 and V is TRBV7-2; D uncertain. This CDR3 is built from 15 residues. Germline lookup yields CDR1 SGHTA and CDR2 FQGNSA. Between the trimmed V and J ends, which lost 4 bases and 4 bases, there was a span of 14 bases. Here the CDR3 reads CASSSFRTPNQPQHF. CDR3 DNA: TGTGCCAGCAGCTCCTTCCGGACGCCGAATCAGCCCCAGCATTTT.

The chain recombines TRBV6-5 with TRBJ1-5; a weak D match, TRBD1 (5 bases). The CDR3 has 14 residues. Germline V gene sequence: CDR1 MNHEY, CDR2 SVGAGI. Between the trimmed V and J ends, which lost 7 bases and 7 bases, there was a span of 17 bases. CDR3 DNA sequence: TGTGCCAGCATCCTATCCGGGGGTGACCAGCCCCAGCATTTT. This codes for CASILSGGDQPQHF.

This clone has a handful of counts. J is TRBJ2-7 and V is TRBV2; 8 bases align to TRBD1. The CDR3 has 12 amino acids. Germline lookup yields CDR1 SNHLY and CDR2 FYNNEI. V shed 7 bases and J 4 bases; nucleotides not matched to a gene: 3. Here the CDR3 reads CASKDRVYEQYF. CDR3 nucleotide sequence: TGTGCCAGCAAGGACAGGGTATACGAGCAGTACTTC.

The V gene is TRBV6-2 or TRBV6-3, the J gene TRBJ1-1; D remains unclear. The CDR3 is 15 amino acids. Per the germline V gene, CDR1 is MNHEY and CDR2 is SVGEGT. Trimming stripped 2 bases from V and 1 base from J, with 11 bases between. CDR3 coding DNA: TGTGCCAGCAGTTACACCCTCTCCGGGAACACTGAAGCTTTCTTT. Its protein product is CASSYTLSGNTEAFF.

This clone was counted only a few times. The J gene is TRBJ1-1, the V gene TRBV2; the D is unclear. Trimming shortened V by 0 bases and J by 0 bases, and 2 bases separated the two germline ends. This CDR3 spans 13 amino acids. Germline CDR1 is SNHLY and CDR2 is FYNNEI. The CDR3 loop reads CASSEALNTEAFF. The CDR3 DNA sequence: TGTGCCAGCAGTGAAGCCCTGAACACTGAAGCTTTCTTT.

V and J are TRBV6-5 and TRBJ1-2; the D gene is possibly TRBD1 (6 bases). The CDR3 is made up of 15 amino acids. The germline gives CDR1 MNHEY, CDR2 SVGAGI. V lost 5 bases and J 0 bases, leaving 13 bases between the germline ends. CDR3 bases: TGTGCCAGCAGTACCAGCAGACAGGCTAACTATGGCTACACCTTC. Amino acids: CASSTSRQANYGYTF.

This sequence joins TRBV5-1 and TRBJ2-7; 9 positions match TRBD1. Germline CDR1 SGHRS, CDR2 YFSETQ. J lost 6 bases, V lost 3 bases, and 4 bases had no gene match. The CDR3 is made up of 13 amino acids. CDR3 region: CASSWDRVGEQYF. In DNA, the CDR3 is TGCGCCAGCAGCTGGGACAGGGTAGGCGAGCAGTACTTC.

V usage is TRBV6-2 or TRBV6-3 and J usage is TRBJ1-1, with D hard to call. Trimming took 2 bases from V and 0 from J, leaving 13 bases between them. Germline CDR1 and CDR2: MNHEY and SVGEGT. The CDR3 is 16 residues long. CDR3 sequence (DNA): TGTGCCAGCAGTTACGGGATCAAAAGTATGAACACTGAAGCTTTCTTT. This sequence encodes CASSYGIKSMNTEAFF.

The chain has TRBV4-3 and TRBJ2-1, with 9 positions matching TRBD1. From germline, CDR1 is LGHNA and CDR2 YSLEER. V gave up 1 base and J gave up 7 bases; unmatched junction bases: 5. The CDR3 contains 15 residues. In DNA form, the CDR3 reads TGCGCCAGCAGCCAAGGGGACAGGGATAGAAATGAGCAGTTCTTC. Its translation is CASSQGDRDRNEQFF.

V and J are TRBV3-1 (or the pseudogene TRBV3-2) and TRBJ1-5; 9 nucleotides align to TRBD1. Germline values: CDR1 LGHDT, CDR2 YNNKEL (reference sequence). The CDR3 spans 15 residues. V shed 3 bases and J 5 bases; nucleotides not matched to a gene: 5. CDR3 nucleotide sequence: TGTGCCAGCAGCCAGTATACAGGGGGCGATCAGCCCCAGCATTTT. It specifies CASSQYTGGDQPQHF.

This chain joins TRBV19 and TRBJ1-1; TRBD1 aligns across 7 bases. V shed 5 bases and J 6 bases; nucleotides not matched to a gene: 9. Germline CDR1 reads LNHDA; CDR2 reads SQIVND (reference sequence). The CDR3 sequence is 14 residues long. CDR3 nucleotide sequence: TGTGCCAGTAGTTTCCGGGACAGCCACTCTGAAGCTTTCTTT. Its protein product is CASSFRDSHSEAFF.

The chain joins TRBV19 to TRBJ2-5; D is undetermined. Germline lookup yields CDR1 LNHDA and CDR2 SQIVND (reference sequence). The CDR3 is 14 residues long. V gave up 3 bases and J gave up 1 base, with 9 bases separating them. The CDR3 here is CASSIGQLQETQYF. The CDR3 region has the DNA TGTGCCAGTAGTATCGGTCAGCTCCAAGAGACCCAGTACTTC.

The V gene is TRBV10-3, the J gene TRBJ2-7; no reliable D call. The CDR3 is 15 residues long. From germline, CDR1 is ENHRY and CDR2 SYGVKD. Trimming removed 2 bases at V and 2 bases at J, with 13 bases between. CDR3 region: CAISENTAVTYEQYF. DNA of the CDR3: TGTGCCATCAGTGAGAACACAGCCGTTACCTACGAGCAGTACTTC.

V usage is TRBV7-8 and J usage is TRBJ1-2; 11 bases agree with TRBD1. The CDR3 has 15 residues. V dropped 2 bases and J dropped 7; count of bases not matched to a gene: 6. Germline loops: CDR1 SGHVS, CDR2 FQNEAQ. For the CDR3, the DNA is TGTGCCAGCAGCTTAACCGGACAGGGGGCGGCTGGCTACACCTTC. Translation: CASSLTGQGAAGYTF.

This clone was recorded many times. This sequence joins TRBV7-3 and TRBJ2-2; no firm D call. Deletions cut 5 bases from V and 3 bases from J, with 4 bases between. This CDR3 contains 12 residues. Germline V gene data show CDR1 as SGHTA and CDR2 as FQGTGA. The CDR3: CASSGDTGELFF. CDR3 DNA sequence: TGTGCCAGCAGCGGGGACACCGGGGAGCTGTTTTTT.

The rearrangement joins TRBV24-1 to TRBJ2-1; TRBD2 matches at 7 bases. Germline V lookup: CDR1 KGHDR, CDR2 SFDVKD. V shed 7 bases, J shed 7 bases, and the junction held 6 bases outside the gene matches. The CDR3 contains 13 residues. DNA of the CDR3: TGTGCCACCAGGGCCGGAGCGGGGAATGAGCAGTTCTTC. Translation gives CATRAGAGNEQFF.